The 2 T cell receptor beta chains reported below all come from one sample, sequenced in a study of long-term antiretroviral therapy in people with HIV. The libraries were made with immunoSEQ v3.0 at survey level. Clones were read by immunoSEQ multiplex PCR, and TCRdb kept only the in-frame ones, dropping some. The table lists approximately 29,000 clones, roughly 90% of them singletons. The sample was unsorted PBMCs, taken 0.5 years after starting antiretroviral therapy. These receptors were taken from a woman younger than 35 with HIV.

The J gene is TRBJ2-6, the V gene TRBV4-1; TRBD2 matches 13 bases. Per the germline V gene, CDR1 is MGHRA and CDR2 is YSYEKL. The CDR3 sequence is 19 residues long. V lost 6 bases, J lost 0 bases, and 8 bases stayed unmatched. The CDR3 spells CASRQTGLAGNSGANVLTF. The CDR3 nucleotides read TGCGCCAGCAGACAGACGGGACTAGCGGGAAACTCTGGGGCCAACGTCCTGACTTTC.

V and J are TRBV5-4 and TRBJ2-1; 10 nucleotides match TRBD2. This CDR3 is built from 15 residues. J was trimmed by 2 bases and V by 4 bases; bases with no gene match: 3. From germline, CDR1 is SGHNT and CDR2 YYREEE (reference sequence). The CDR3 DNA follows: TGTGCCAGCAGCCCAACTAGCGGGGCCTACAATGAGCAGTTCTTC. Residues: CASSPTSGAYNEQFF.